Listed below are T cell receptor beta chains from one sample, sequenced in a study of cytomegalovirus exposure and HLA in healthy donors. Profiled with immunoSEQ multiplex PCR; TCRdb holds only in-frame clones, not every one. This table holds some 200,000 clones, around 86% found once. Source material: PBMCs. Receptor source: a man aged 25 to 45 in good health and CMV-seropositive. Both conserved end residues are part of each CDR3.

CDR3: CASSLGAWTEAFF
V: TRBV5-1
J: TRBJ1-1

CDR3: CASSLRGYGYTF
V: TRBV27
J: TRBJ1-2

CDR3: CASSVAGVGVTQFF
V: TRBV9
J: TRBJ2-1

CDR3: CSARLRQDTGELFF
V: TRBV29-1
J: TRBJ2-2

CDR3: CASSLVSGQGWETQYF
V: TRBV7-7
J: TRBJ2-5

CDR3: CASSLSGTAINQPQHF
V: TRBV28
J: TRBJ1-5

CDR3: CASSRDQGADFPQYF
V: TRBV5-6
J: TRBJ2-3

CDR3: CSARGWETQYF
V: TRBV20-1
J: TRBJ2-5

CDR3: CASSWGLAGVLTGELFF
V: TRBV7-9
J: TRBJ2-2

CDR3: CANSRQFGEKLFF
V: TRBV2
J: TRBJ1-4

CDR3: CASSQEGQGYSNQPQHF
V: TRBV4-2
J: TRBJ1-5

CDR3: CASSSTGEGTEAFF
V: TRBV6-5
J: TRBJ1-1

CDR3: CASSPRLAGGLNNEQFF
V: TRBV7-7
J: TRBJ2-1

CDR3: CASSQGTSGRDEQYF
V: TRBV14
J: TRBJ2-7

CDR3: CASRSTGALPQHF
V: TRBV6-5
J: TRBJ1-5

CDR3: CASILLGQGASDTQYF
V: TRBV7-8
J: TRBJ2-3

CDR3: CASSLFSYEQYF
V: TRBV5-4
J: TRBJ2-7

CDR3: CASRSVGADLSDEQYF
V: TRBV28
J: TRBJ2-7

CDR3: CSAEGQDPMFF
V: TRBV20-1
J: TRBJ2-1

CDR3: CASSQGQGGYEKLFF
V: TRBV6-5
J: TRBJ1-4

CDR3: CASSFRLITDTQYF
V: TRBV28
J: TRBJ2-3

CDR3: CASSPSGFAYEQYF
V: TRBV9
J: TRBJ2-7

CDR3: CASSLSRGTGSGANVLTF
V: TRBV28
J: TRBJ2-6

CDR3: CASRPGENYGYTF
V: TRBV19
J: TRBJ1-2

CDR3: CASTADGTKAETQYF
V: TRBV5-4
J: TRBJ2-5